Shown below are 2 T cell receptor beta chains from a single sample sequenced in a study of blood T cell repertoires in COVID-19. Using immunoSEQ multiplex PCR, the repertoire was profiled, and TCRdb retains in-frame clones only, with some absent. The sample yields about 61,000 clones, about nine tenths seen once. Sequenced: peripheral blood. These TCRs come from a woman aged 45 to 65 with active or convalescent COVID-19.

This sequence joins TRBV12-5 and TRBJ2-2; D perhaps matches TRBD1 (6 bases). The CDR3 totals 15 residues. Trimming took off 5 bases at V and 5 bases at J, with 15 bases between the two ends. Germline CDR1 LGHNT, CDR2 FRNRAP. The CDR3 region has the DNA TGTGCTAGTGGTCCCGAGGGGGTTGGGACCGGGGAGCTGTTTTTT. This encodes CASGPEGVGTGELFF.

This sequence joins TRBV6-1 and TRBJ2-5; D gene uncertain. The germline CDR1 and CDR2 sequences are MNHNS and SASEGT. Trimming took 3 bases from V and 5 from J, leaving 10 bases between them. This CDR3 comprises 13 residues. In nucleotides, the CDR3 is TGTGCCAGCAGTGACGGCTTGAGGGAGACCCAGTACTTC. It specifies CASSDGLRETQYF.